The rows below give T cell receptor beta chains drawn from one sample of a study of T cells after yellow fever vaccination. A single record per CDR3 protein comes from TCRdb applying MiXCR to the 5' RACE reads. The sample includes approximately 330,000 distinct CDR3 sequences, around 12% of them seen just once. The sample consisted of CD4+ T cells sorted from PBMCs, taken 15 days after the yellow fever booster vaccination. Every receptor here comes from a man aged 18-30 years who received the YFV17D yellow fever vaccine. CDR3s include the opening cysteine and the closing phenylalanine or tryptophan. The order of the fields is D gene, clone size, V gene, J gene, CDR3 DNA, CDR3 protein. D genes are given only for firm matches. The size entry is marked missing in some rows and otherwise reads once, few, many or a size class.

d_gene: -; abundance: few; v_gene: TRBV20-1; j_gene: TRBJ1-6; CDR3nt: TGCAGTGCCAGGGGTTCACCCCTCCACTTT; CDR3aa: CSARGSPLHF
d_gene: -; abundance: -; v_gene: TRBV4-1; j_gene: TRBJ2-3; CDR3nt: TGCGCCAGCAGCCAAGTTTGGATCAGGTCGGTGTCCACAGATACGCAGTATTTT; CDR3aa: CASSQVWIRSVSTDTQYF
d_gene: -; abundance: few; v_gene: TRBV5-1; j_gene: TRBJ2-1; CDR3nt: TGCGCCAGCAGCGGCGGGACAGTCTCCTACAATGAGCAGTTCTTC; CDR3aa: CASSGGTVSYNEQFF
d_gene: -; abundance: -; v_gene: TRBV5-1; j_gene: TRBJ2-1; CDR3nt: TGCGCCAGCAGTTACACCAATGAGCAGTTCTTC; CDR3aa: CASSYTNEQFF
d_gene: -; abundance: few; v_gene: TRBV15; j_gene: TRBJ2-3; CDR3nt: TGTGCCACCAGCAGAGCAAGATGGAGGCAGGGTGTAACAGATACGCAGTATTTT; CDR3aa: CATSRARWRQGVTDTQYF
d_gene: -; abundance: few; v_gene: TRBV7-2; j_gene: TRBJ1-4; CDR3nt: TGTGCCAGCAGCACGGACGGGTTGGGGGAAAAACTGTTTTTT; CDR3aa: CASSTDGLGEKLFF
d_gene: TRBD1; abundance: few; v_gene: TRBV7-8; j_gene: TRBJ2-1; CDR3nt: TGTGCCAGCAGCTCACACCGTAAGGGACAGGGGATGAATGAGCAGTTCTTC; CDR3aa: CASSSHRKGQGMNEQFF
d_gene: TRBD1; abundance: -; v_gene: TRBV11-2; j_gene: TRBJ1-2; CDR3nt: TGTGCCAGCAGCTGGCTTCCCGGGACAGGGTCCGACTATGGCTACACCTTC; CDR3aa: CASSWLPGTGSDYGYTF
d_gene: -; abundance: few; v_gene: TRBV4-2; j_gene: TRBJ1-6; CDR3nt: TGTGCCAGCAGCCAAGATGGCGGGGGGCGCATTAGTAATTCACCCCTCCACTTT; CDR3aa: CASSQDGGGRISNSPLHF
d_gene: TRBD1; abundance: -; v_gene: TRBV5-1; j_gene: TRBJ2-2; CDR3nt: TGCGCCAGCAGCCTGGGGACAGGGGTTATCGGGGAGCTGTTTTTT; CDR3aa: CASSLGTGVIGELFF
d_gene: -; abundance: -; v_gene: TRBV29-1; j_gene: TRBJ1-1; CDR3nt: TGCAGCGCTTCCCCAGGCTTGAACACTGAAGCTTTCTTT; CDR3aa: CSASPGLNTEAFF
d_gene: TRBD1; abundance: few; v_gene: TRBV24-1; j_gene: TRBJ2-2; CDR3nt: TGTGCCACCAGTCAGACAGGGGCCACCGGGGAGCTGTTTTTT; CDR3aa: CATSQTGATGELFF
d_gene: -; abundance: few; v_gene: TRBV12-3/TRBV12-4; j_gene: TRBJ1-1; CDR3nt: TGTGCCAGCAGTTTAGCTAGGACAGCGAACACTGAAGCTTTCTTT; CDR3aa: CASSLARTANTEAFF
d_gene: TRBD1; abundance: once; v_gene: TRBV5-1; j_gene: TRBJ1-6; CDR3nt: TGCGCCAGCAGCTCGGACAGGCGGCAGGGCAACTCACCCCTCCACTTT; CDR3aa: CASSSDRRQGNSPLHF
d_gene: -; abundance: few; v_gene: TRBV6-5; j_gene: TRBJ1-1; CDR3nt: TGTGCCAGCAAGGGGTCCATGAACACTGAAGCTTTCTTT; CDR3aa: CASKGSMNTEAFF
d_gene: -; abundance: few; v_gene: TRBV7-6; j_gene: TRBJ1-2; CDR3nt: TGTGCCAGCAGCTTATCTACGGCAGGGGATGGCTACACCTTC; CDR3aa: CASSLSTAGDGYTF